The entry that follows covers one T cell receptor (beta chain) sequence. Its target is unknown. The V segment lost 4 bases and the J segment 4 bases; nucleotides outside the gene matches: 6. This CDR3 is built from 16 residues. Unique molecular identifiers were built into the TCR beta cDNA libraries. Roughly 450,000 cDNA molecules came from roughly 1 to 10 million T cells. MiXCR, applied by TCRdb to the PCR reads, yields one record per CDR3 protein. This repertoire shows 400,000 to 500,000 distinct CDR3 sequences, roughly 38% found once; its top ten account for about 7.6%. The sample belongs to a study of post-analysis software for immune sequencing data. Regarding the study as a whole: Samples from a shared batch, those prepared together, strongly co-clustered by F measure. Relative to controls, patients had several TRBV segments at higher frequency, with TRBV5-6, TRBV5-1 and TRBV20-1 among these.

The source of this sequence is a girl aged 2-9 years with multiple sclerosis. This rearrangement joins TRBV12-3 or TRBV12-4 to TRBJ2-7; TRBD2 aligns across 14 bases. Input material: blood. The CDR3 reads CASSSGTSGGAYEQYF. The CDR3 DNA reads as TGTGCCAGCAGTTCTGGGACTAGCGGGGGAGCATACGAGCAGTACTTC.